Listed below are T cell receptor beta chains from one sample, sequenced in a study of identical twins. TCRdb re-called the 5' RACE reads through MiXCR, storing one row per CDR3 protein. The sample holds under 300,000 distinct CDR3 sequences, roughly 13% seen once. These sequences were also reported in another study, on yellow fever vaccine responses in identical twins.

The sequenced sample was memory (CD45RO+) T cells sorted from blood. These receptors were taken from a woman aged 18-35 years in good health. CDR3s include the opening cysteine and the closing phenylalanine or tryptophan. The D gene is left open where the match is weak. Expanded clones are given a class, and other clones once, few, many or no size at all.

D gene	clone size	J gene	V gene	CDR3 protein	CDR3 DNA
-	many	TRBJ2-5	TRBV6-1	CASSAQARGGKETQYF	TGTGCCAGCAGCGCCCAAGCGAGGGGGGGAAAAGAGACCCAGTACTTC
TRBD1	-	TRBJ2-7	TRBV5-8	CASSFTGTGAHEQYF	TGTGCCAGCAGCTTCACCGGGACAGGGGCCCACGAGCAGTACTTC
-	few	TRBJ2-5	TRBV7-2	CASSLDFGRGKTQYF	TGTGCCAGCAGCTTAGACTTCGGGAGAGGAAAGACCCAGTACTTC
TRBD1	-	TRBJ2-7	TRBV6-1	CASSERQGEYF	TGTGCCAGCAGTGAGAGACAGGGGGAATACTTC
-	many	TRBJ1-2	TRBV12-3/TRBV12-4	CASSLWGREDGYTF	TGTGCCAGCAGTTTGTGGGGACGAGAAGACGGCTACACCTTC
TRBD2	-	TRBJ2-1	TRBV5-1	CASSFTLMRGGHNEQFF	TGCGCCAGCAGCTTCACTCTCATGCGGGGGGGCCATAATGAGCAGTTCTTC
-	few	TRBJ1-3	TRBV20-1	CSGAVGNTIYF	TGCAGTGGTGCTGTAGGAAACACCATATATTTT
-	-	TRBJ2-5	TRBV18	CASSPAAAKNQETQYF	TGTGCCAGCTCACCAGCGGCAGCCAAGAATCAAGAGACCCAGTACTTC
TRBD1	few	TRBJ1-2	TRBV28	CASSGQGFNYGYTF	TGTGCCAGCAGTGGACAGGGGTTTAACTATGGCTACACCTTC
-	few	TRBJ1-3	TRBV18	CASSPREGDTIYF	TGTGCCAGCTCACCCCGCGAGGGAGACACCATATATTTT
-	many	TRBJ2-7	TRBV7-2	CASSSNNYEQYF	TGTGCCAGCAGCTCCAACAATTACGAGCAGTACTTC
TRBD1	few	TRBJ1-1	TRBV5-6	CASSWTGTEAFF	TGTGCCAGCAGCTGGACAGGGACTGAAGCTTTCTTT
TRBD2	few	TRBJ2-1	TRBV12-3/TRBV12-4	CASSLGSGGNNEQFF	TGTGCCAGCAGTTTAGGTAGCGGGGGGAACAATGAGCAGTTCTTC
TRBD1	few	TRBJ2-7	TRBV6-1	CASGISGGGTGIREQYF	TGTGCCAGCGGAATTAGTGGGGGCGGGACAGGGATACGCGAGCAGTACTTC
TRBD1	few	TRBJ2-3	TRBV4-3	CASSPNEQGATDTQYF	TGCGCCAGCAGCCCAAACGAACAGGGGGCCACAGATACGCAGTATTTT
-	many	TRBJ1-5	TRBV27	CASSLKGGDQPQHF	TGTGCCAGCAGTTTAAAAGGGGGTGATCAGCCCCAGCATTTT
TRBD2	few	TRBJ2-5	TRBV9	CASSLSGGYQETQYF	TGTGCCAGCAGCCTCAGCGGGGGGTACCAAGAGACCCAGTACTTC
-	many	TRBJ2-7	TRBV20-1	CSARDSTRTYEQYF	TGCAGTGCTAGAGACAGTACCAGGACCTACGAGCAGTACTTC
TRBD2	few	TRBJ2-5	TRBV6-5	CASRGGRETQYF	TGTGCCAGCCGGGGGGGGAGGGAGACCCAGTACTTC